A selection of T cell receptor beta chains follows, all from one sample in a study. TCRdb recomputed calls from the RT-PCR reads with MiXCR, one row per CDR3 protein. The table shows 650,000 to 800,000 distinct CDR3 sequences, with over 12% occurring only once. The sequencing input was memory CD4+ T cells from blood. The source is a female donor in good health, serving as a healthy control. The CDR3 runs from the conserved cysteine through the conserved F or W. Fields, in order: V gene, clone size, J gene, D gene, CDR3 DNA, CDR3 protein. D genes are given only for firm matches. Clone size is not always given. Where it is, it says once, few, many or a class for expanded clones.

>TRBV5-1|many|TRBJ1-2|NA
TGCGCCAGCAGCCCCCGGACTCCGGGGGCCGATGGCTACACCTTC
CASSPRTPGADGYTF
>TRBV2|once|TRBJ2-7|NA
TGTGCCAGCAGCGAAGACGCATACTACGAGCAGTACTTC
CASSEDAYYEQYF
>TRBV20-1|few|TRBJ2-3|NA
TGCAGTGCTAGAGTAGACAGAACCTACTCAGATACGCAGTATTTT
CSARVDRTYSDTQYF
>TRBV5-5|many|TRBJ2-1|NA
TGTGCCAGCAGCTTGCTTCCGCCTAGTATGACCGGTGATGAGCAGTTCTTC
CASSLLPPSMTGDEQFF
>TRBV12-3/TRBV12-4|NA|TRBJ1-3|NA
TGTGCCAGCAGTTTATGGGAGTTAAACACCATATATTTT
CASSLWELNTIYF
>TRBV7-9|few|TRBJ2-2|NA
TGTGCCAGCAGCTCCCATGGGGTCAGCACCGGGGAGCTGTTTTTT
CASSSHGVSTGELFF
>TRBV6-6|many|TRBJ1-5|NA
TGTGCCAGCAGTTACGACATGAGGCAGCCCCAGCATTTT
CASSYDMRQPQHF
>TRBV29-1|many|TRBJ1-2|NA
TGCAGCGGCAAGGACGGCTCTCTCGGCTACACCTTC
CSGKDGSLGYTF
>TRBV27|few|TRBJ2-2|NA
TGTGCCAGCAGTTCCAGAGCCCCGATTTGGGCAAACACCGGGGAGCTGTTTTTT
CASSSRAPIWANTGELFF
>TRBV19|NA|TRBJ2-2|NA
TGTGCCAGTAGTATATCGGGCCTTACCGGGGAGCTGTTTTTT
CASSISGLTGELFF
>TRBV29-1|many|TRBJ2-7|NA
TGCAGCGTCGGGGCGGGGCCGGACTTCCTAGACGAGCAGTACTTC
CSVGAGPDFLDEQYF
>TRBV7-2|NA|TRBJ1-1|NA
TGTGCCAGCAGATACAGCGGGGGGAACACTGAAGCTTTCTTT
CASRYSGGNTEAFF
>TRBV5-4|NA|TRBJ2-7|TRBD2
TGTGCCAGCAGCTTGCATGAGACTAGCGGGATCTACGAGCAGTACTTC
CASSLHETSGIYEQYF
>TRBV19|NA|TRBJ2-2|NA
TGTGCCAGTAGTATTTCTGACGGCAGGGTAACCGGGGAGCTGTTTTTT
CASSISDGRVTGELFF
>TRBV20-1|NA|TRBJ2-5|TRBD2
TGCAGTGCTAGACCATCGGGACTACCAAAAGAGACCCAGTACTTC
CSARPSGLPKETQYF
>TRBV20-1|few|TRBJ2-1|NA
TGCAGTGCTAGCGATGTGCGCAACCTCAATGAGCAGTTCTTC
CSASDVRNLNEQFF
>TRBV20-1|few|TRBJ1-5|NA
TGCAGTGCGGTACAGCCGAGGCCCTTAACCCAGCATTTT
CSAVQPRPLTQHF
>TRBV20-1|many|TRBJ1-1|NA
TGCAGTGCTCCCTTGGGTAACACTGAAGCTTTCTTT
CSAPLGNTEAFF
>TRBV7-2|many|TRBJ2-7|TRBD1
TGTGCCAGCAGCGTCAAGGGGCCACCGTGGGGACAGGGGCAGCAGCGCGAGCAGTACTTC
CASSVKGPPWGQGQQREQYF
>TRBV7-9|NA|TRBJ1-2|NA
TGTGCCAGCAGCTTGCACCCGGCAAACTATGGCTACACCTTC
CASSLHPANYGYTF
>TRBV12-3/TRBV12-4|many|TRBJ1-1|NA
TGTGCCAGCAGTCTGGACGCAGGGGTCTACGGTGAAGCTTTCTTT
CASSLDAGVYGEAFF
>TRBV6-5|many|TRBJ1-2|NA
TGTGCCAGCAGCCCCGACGGGTCCTATGGCTACACCTTC
CASSPDGSYGYTF
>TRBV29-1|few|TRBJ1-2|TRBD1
TGCAGCGGCGGACTGACAGGGGGCGCAGGGGGTAGCTATGGCTACACCTTC
CSGGLTGGAGGSYGYTF
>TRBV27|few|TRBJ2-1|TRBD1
TGTGCCAGCAGATCCGGGACAGGGATCTACAATGAGCAGTTCTTC
CASRSGTGIYNEQFF
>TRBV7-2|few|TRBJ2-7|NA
TGTGCCAGCAGCTTAGTGATGGGGTCGCGCGAGCAGTACTTC
CASSLVMGSREQYF
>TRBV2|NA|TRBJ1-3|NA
TGTGCCAGCAGTGTAGCCGGGACGGACAGCTCTGGAAACACCATATATTTT
CASSVAGTDSSGNTIYF
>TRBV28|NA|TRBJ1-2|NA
TGTGCCACCCGTCCAGGGGCTAACTATGGCTACACCTTC
CATRPGANYGYTF
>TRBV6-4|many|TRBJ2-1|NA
TGTGCCAGCAGTTACGACCCCGCTGGGCTCGATGAGCAGTTCTTC
CASSYDPAGLDEQFF
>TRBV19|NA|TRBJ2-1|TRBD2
TGTGCCAGTAGTAGCGCCCGACTAGCGGGAGATGAGCAGTTCTTC
CASSSARLAGDEQFF
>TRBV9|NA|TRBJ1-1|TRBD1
TGTGCCAGCAGCGCCCTAGAGGACAGGGACACTGAAGCTTTCTTT
CASSALEDRDTEAFF
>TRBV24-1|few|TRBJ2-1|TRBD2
TGTGCCACCAGTGACCTGGGGACTAGCGGGACTAAGAATGAGCAGTTCTTC
CATSDLGTSGTKNEQFF
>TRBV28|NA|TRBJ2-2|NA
TGTGCCAGCAGTTTCGAGGAGGTCGGGGAGCTGTTTTTT
CASSFEEVGELFF
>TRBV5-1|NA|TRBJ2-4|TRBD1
TGCGCCAGCAGCTTGGGGACAGGGGGCGAAGTAGACATTCAGTACTTC
CASSLGTGGEVDIQYF
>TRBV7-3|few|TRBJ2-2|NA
TGTGCCAGCAGCCAAACCTCGGCGGGGCCAAACACCGGGGAGCTGTTTTTT
CASSQTSAGPNTGELFF
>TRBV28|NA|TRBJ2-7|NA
TGTGCCAGCAGTTTAAGACATATCTACGAGCAGTACTTC
CASSLRHIYEQYF
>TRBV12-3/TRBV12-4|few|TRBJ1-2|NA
TGTGCCAGCAGTTTACTCGCCCAAGGCGGCTATGGCTACACCTTC
CASSLLAQGGYGYTF
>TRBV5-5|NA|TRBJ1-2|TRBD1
TGTGCCAGCAGCTTGGGACAGGGGATGGATCGGGGCTACACCTTC
CASSLGQGMDRGYTF
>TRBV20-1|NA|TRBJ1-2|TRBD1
TGCAGTGCTAGTCCGGGACAGTATTATGGCTACACCTTC
CSASPGQYYGYTF
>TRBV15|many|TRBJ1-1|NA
TGTGCCACCAGCCCCCTCGTTTTGAGGGGTATTGGGGTTAAGGAAGCTTTCTTT
CATSPLVLRGIGVKEAFF
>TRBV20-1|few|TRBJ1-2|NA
TGCAGTGCGGCTAGGACCTCAGGTGGCTATGGCTACACCTTC
CSAARTSGGYGYTF
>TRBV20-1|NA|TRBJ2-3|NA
TGCAGTGCTAGAATGGCAGGGGGGAATACGCAGTATTTT
CSARMAGGNTQYF
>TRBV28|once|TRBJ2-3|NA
TGTGCCAGCAGTTCCCGGGGGGCTAGCGGTTCAGGTACGCAGTATTTT
CASSSRGASGSGTQYF
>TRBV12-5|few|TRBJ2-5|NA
TGTGCTAGTGGTTTGTTTTTGAGTAGATCCCAAGAGACCCAGTACTTC
CASGLFLSRSQETQYF
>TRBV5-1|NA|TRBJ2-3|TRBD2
TGCGCCAGCAGCCCTCTAGCGGGGGGGCTCACAGATACGCAGTATTTT
CASSPLAGGLTDTQYF
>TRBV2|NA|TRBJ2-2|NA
TGTGCCAGCACTAAGGGTGGGGAGCTGTTTTTT
CASTKGGELFF
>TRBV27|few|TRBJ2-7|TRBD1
TGTGCCAGCAGTCCCCGGGACAGAATCTGGGAGCAGTACTTC
CASSPRDRIWEQYF
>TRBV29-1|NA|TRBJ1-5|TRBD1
TGCAGCGCCCAGACAGGGGGCCCCTATAGCAATCAGCCCCAGCATTTT
CSAQTGGPYSNQPQHF
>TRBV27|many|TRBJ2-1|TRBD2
TGTGCCAGCAGCTCTAGCGGGAGGTTAAATCTCTACAATGAGCAGTTCTTC
CASSSSGRLNLYNEQFF
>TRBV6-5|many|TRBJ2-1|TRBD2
TGTGCCAGCAGGCAGAGCGGGGGGATCGGTGAGCAGTTCTTC
CASRQSGGIGEQFF
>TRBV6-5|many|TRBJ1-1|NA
TGTGCCAGCAGTCCGCGGAACACTGAAGCTTTCTTT
CASSPRNTEAFF
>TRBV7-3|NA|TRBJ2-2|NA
TGTGCCAGCAGCTTGCGGCCTGAAAACACCGGGGAGCTGTTTTTT
CASSLRPENTGELFF
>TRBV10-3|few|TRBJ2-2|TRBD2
TGTGCCATCAGTGAAGAGCGTAGCGGGCCGACCGGGGAGCTGTTTTTT
CAISEERSGPTGELFF